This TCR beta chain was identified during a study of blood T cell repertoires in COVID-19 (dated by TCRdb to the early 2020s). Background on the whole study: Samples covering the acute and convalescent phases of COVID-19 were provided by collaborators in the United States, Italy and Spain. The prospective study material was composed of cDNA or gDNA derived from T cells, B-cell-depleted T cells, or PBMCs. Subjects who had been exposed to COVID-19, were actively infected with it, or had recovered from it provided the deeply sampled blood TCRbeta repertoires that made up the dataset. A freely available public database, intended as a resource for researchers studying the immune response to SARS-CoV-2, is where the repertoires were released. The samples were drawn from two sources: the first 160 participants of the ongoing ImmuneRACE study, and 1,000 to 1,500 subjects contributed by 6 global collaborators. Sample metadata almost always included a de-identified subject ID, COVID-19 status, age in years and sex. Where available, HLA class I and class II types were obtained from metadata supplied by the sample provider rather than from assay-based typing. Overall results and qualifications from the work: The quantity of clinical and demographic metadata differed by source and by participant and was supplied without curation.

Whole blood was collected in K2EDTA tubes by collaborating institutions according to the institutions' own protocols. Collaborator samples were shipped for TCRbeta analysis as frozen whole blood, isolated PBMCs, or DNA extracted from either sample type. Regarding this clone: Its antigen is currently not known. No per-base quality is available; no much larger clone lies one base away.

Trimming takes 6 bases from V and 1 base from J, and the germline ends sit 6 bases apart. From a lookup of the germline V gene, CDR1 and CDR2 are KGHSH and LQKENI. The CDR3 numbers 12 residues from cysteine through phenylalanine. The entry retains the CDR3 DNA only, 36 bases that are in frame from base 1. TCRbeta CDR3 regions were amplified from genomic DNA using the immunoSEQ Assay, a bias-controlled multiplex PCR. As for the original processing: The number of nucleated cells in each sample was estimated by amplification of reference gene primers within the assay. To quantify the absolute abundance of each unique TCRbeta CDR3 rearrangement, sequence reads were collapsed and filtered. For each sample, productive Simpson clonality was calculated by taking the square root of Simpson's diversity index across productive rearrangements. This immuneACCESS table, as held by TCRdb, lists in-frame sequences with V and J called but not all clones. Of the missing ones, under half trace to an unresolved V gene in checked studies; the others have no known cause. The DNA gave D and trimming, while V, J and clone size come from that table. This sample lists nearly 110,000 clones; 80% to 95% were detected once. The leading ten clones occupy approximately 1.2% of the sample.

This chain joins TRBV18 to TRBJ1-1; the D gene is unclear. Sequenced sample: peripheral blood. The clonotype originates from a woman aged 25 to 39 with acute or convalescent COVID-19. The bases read TGTGCCAGCTCCCCCAAGAACACTGAAGCTTTCTTT. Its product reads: CASSPKNTEAFF.